These T cell receptor beta chains were read from a single sample in a study of cytomegalovirus exposure and HLA in healthy donors. Generated by immunoSEQ multiplex PCR, the TCRdb table keeps only in-frame clones and is missing some. The sample contains some 330,000 clones, 80% to 90% of which appear only once. Sequencing input: PBMCs. These receptors were collected from a young woman in good health and CMV-seronegative. Both conserved end residues are part of each CDR3. Fields, in order: J gene, V gene, D gene, clone size, CDR3 protein, CDR3 DNA. The D gene is left open where the match is weak. For some rows the clone size is stated as once, few or many, or as a class when expanded; others skip it.

j_call: TRBJ2-7
v_call: TRBV18
d_call: .
clone_size: .
cdr3_aa: CASSTGSSYEQYF
cdr3_nt: TGTGCCAGCTCCACCGGGTCCTCCTACGAGCAGTACTTC

j_call: TRBJ1-5
v_call: TRBV27
d_call: TRBD1
clone_size: .
cdr3_aa: CASSKWAGQGDDQPQHF
cdr3_nt: TGTGCCAGCAGCAAGTGGGCGGGACAGGGGGACGATCAGCCCCAGCATTTT

j_call: TRBJ2-1
v_call: TRBV23-1
d_call: .
clone_size: .
cdr3_aa: CASSQSVGVRSYNEQFF
cdr3_nt: TGCGCCAGCAGTCAATCGGTGGGCGTCCGCTCCTACAATGAGCAGTTCTTC

j_call: TRBJ2-3
v_call: TRBV9
d_call: .
clone_size: .
cdr3_aa: CASSVAPSGTDTQYF
cdr3_nt: TGTGCCAGCAGCGTAGCTCCTAGTGGCACAGATACGCAGTATTTT

j_call: TRBJ2-5
v_call: TRBV9
d_call: TRBD2
clone_size: .
cdr3_aa: CASSVTTSGTETQYF
cdr3_nt: TGTGCCAGCAGCGTGACGACTAGCGGGACGGAGACCCAGTACTTC

j_call: TRBJ1-5
v_call: TRBV19
d_call: TRBD1
clone_size: .
cdr3_aa: CASSTDRVGNQPQHF
cdr3_nt: TGTGCCAGTAGTACAGACAGGGTTGGTAATCAGCCCCAGCATTTT

j_call: TRBJ2-7
v_call: TRBV7-2
d_call: .
clone_size: once
cdr3_aa: CASSLARGINEQYF
cdr3_nt: TGTGCCAGCAGCTTAGCCAGGGGTATTAACGAGCAGTACTTC

j_call: TRBJ1-2
v_call: TRBV27
d_call: .
clone_size: .
cdr3_aa: CASSPRQDTLNTGYTF
cdr3_nt: TGTGCCAGCAGTCCGAGACAGGACACCCTGAACACAGGCTACACCTTC

j_call: TRBJ2-5
v_call: TRBV29-1
d_call: TRBD2
clone_size: .
cdr3_aa: CSVLTSGWPMETQYF
cdr3_nt: TGCAGCGTCCTGACTAGCGGGTGGCCTATGGAGACCCAGTACTTC

j_call: TRBJ1-5
v_call: TRBV28
d_call: .
clone_size: .
cdr3_aa: CASSPGDRRNQPQHF
cdr3_nt: TGTGCCAGCAGTCCAGGGGATCGACGCAATCAGCCCCAGCATTTT

j_call: TRBJ2-7
v_call: TRBV5-4
d_call: .
clone_size: .
cdr3_aa: CASSPDIKAYEQYF
cdr3_nt: TGTGCCAGCAGCCCGGACATCAAGGCCTACGAGCAGTACTTC

j_call: TRBJ2-1
v_call: TRBV9
d_call: TRBD2
clone_size: .
cdr3_aa: CASSEGLAGLNEQFF
cdr3_nt: TGTGCCAGCAGCGAGGGACTAGCGGGATTGAATGAGCAGTTCTTC

j_call: TRBJ2-2
v_call: TRBV4-1
d_call: TRBD2
clone_size: .
cdr3_aa: CASSQEPAGVGYTGELFF
cdr3_nt: TGCGCCAGCAGCCAAGAACCAGCGGGAGTAGGTTACACCGGGGAGCTGTTTTTT

j_call: TRBJ2-3
v_call: TRBV7-8
d_call: .
clone_size: few
cdr3_aa: CASSADFAADTQYF
cdr3_nt: TGTGCCAGCAGCGCAGACTTTGCCGCAGATACGCAGTATTTT

j_call: TRBJ2-1
v_call: TRBV13
d_call: .
clone_size: .
cdr3_aa: CASSARTGNEQFF
cdr3_nt: TGTGCCAGCAGCGCCCGGACTGGCAATGAGCAGTTCTTC

j_call: TRBJ1-2
v_call: TRBV21-1
d_call: .
clone_size: .
cdr3_aa: CASSNGEGSNYGYTF
cdr3_nt: TGTGCCAGCAGCAACGGGGAGGGGTCCAACTATGGCTACACCTTC

j_call: TRBJ1-2
v_call: TRBV6-1
d_call: .
clone_size: .
cdr3_aa: CASSEAEVGYTF
cdr3_nt: TGTGCCAGCAGTGAAGCGGAGGTCGGCTACACCTTC

j_call: TRBJ2-1
v_call: TRBV7-3
d_call: TRBD2
clone_size: .
cdr3_aa: CASSPFGRRVDEQFF
cdr3_nt: TGTGCCAGCAGCCCATTCGGGAGGCGGGTGGATGAGCAGTTCTTC

j_call: TRBJ2-3
v_call: TRBV27
d_call: TRBD2
clone_size: once
cdr3_aa: CASSLGGWGGDTQYF
cdr3_nt: TGTGCCAGCAGTTTAGGGGGTTGGGGGGGGGATACGCAGTATTTT

j_call: TRBJ2-5
v_call: TRBV9
d_call: TRBD2
clone_size: .
cdr3_aa: CASSVGLAGEETQYF
cdr3_nt: TGTGCCAGCAGCGTCGGGCTAGCGGGAGAAGAGACCCAGTACTTC

j_call: TRBJ2-3
v_call: TRBV5-1
d_call: .
clone_size: .
cdr3_aa: CASSLGSTSHTDTQYF
cdr3_nt: TGCGCCAGCAGCTTAGGGTCCACTAGTCACACAGATACGCAGTATTTT

j_call: TRBJ1-4
v_call: TRBV5-1
d_call: .
clone_size: .
cdr3_aa: CASSLVGLSEKLFF
cdr3_nt: TGCGCCAGCAGCTTGGTCGGACTTTCCGAAAAACTGTTTTTT

j_call: TRBJ1-5
v_call: TRBV27
d_call: .
clone_size: .
cdr3_aa: CASSQGNQPQHF
cdr3_nt: TGTGCCAGCAGTCAGGGGAATCAGCCCCAGCATTTT

j_call: TRBJ2-5
v_call: TRBV5-6
d_call: .
clone_size: .
cdr3_aa: CASSDNGQRMETQYF
cdr3_nt: TGTGCCAGCAGCGATAACGGACAGCGTATGGAGACCCAGTACTTC

j_call: TRBJ2-1
v_call: TRBV2
d_call: TRBD2
clone_size: .
cdr3_aa: CAPRLAETYNEQFF
cdr3_nt: TGTGCCCCGAGGCTAGCGGAAACCTACAATGAGCAGTTCTTC

j_call: TRBJ2-1
v_call: TRBV13
d_call: .
clone_size: .
cdr3_aa: CASMAQNPYNEQFF
cdr3_nt: TGTGCCAGCATGGCACAGAACCCCTACAATGAGCAGTTCTTC

j_call: TRBJ2-3
v_call: TRBV27
d_call: TRBD2
clone_size: .
cdr3_aa: CASSLGGLITDTQYF
cdr3_nt: TGTGCCAGCAGTTTGGGGGGACTAATCACAGATACGCAGTATTTT

j_call: TRBJ2-7
v_call: TRBV5-1
d_call: .
clone_size: .
cdr3_aa: CASSLAGLSYEQYF
cdr3_nt: TGCGCCAGCAGCTTGGCAGGGTTGTCCTACGAGCAGTACTTC

j_call: TRBJ1-4
v_call: TRBV6-5
d_call: TRBD1
clone_size: .
cdr3_aa: CASKETGTGVAKLFF
cdr3_nt: TGTGCCAGCAAAGAAACCGGGACAGGGGTCGCAAAACTGTTTTTT

j_call: TRBJ1-2
v_call: TRBV2
d_call: TRBD1
clone_size: .
cdr3_aa: CASQHEGGGYGYTF
cdr3_nt: TGTGCCAGCCAGCATGAAGGGGGCGGGTATGGCTACACCTTC

j_call: TRBJ2-5
v_call: TRBV25-1
d_call: .
clone_size: .
cdr3_aa: CASRGALLGVPQETQYF
cdr3_nt: TGTGCCAGCAGGGGGGCATTGTTGGGGGTACCACAAGAGACCCAGTACTTC

j_call: TRBJ2-2
v_call: TRBV27
d_call: .
clone_size: .
cdr3_aa: CASSLYLGDTGELFF
cdr3_nt: TGTGCCAGCAGTTTATACCTAGGGGACACCGGGGAGCTGTTTTTT

j_call: TRBJ2-1
v_call: TRBV4-1
d_call: .
clone_size: .
cdr3_aa: CASSQVGGQFF
cdr3_nt: TGCGCCAGCAGCCAAGTAGGAGGACAGTTCTTC

j_call: TRBJ2-7
v_call: TRBV5-6
d_call: TRBD1
clone_size: once
cdr3_aa: CASSFGTAYEQYF
cdr3_nt: TGTGCCAGCAGCTTTGGGACAGCCTACGAGCAGTACTTC

j_call: TRBJ1-2
v_call: TRBV28
d_call: .
clone_size: .
cdr3_aa: CASSLGGSNYGYTF
cdr3_nt: TGTGCCAGCAGTTTAGGGGGCTCTAACTATGGCTACACCTTC

j_call: TRBJ2-3
v_call: TRBV4-3
d_call: TRBD2
clone_size: .
cdr3_aa: CASSQEVSLAGVPDTQYF
cdr3_nt: TGCGCCAGCAGCCAAGAGGTCAGTCTGGCGGGAGTGCCAGATACGCAGTATTTT

j_call: TRBJ2-5
v_call: TRBV28
d_call: .
clone_size: once
cdr3_aa: CASSFAGTVGGETQYF
cdr3_nt: TGTGCCAGCAGTTTTGCCGGGACGGTCGGAGGGGAGACCCAGTACTTC

j_call: TRBJ2-1
v_call: TRBV7-3
d_call: TRBD2
clone_size: .
cdr3_aa: CASSGTSGRVDEQFF
cdr3_nt: TGTGCCAGCAGCGGGACTAGCGGGAGGGTAGATGAGCAGTTCTTC

j_call: TRBJ2-1
v_call: TRBV5-1
d_call: TRBD2
clone_size: .
cdr3_aa: CASSLGLAGQGEQFF
cdr3_nt: TGCGCCAGCAGCTTAGGACTAGCGGGACAAGGTGAGCAGTTCTTC

j_call: TRBJ2-1
v_call: TRBV21-1
d_call: .
clone_size: once
cdr3_aa: CASSSLLGRVAGLASNEQFF
cdr3_nt: TGTGCCAGCAGCTCCTTACTGGGACGGGTGGCGGGACTGGCGTCCAATGAGCAGTTCTTC

j_call: TRBJ2-7
v_call: TRBV2
d_call: .
clone_size: once
cdr3_aa: CASRQESSYEQYF
cdr3_nt: TGTGCCAGCAGACAGGAAAGCTCCTACGAGCAGTACTTC

j_call: TRBJ2-5
v_call: TRBV11-2
d_call: .
clone_size: .
cdr3_aa: CASSFSRFQETQYF
cdr3_nt: TGTGCCAGCAGCTTTTCCCGGTTCCAAGAGACCCAGTACTTC